The clone carrying this TCR beta chain was observed a single time. Its antigen is unknown. In each PCR, synthetic TCR analog templates were spiked in. Profiling relied on immunoSEQ multiplex PCR, and the TCRdb table lists in-frame clones only, not all of them. Among more than 35,000 clones listed, 82% were seen once. The data stem from a study of PD-L1 blockade in urothelial cancer. On the study more broadly: At 6 weeks and at 3 weeks (second dose) after treatment start, blood was analyzed. Each blood sample yielded a median of about 140,000 T cells. Study conclusions and caveats: Patients who had durable benefit saw their tumor-associated blood clones expand more at 3 weeks.

The sequencing used PBMCs, collected around atezolizumab (anti-PD-L1) treatment. The receptor's source is a man between 65 and 85 years old with urothelial cancer.

The CDR3 DNA is TGTGCCAGCAGCTTGGGCGGGGACAGGGGGACGTATACGCAGTATTTT. Its protein is CASSLGGDRGTYTQYF. The V call is TRBV5-5, the J call TRBJ2-3, with TRBD1 matching 11 bases. Germline lookup yields CDR1 SGHKS and CDR2 YYEKEE (reference sequence). V shed 0 bases, J shed 7 bases, and the junction held 7 bases outside the gene matches. The CDR3 sequence is 16 residues long.